Listed below are T cell receptor beta chains from one sample, sequenced in a study of blood T cell repertoires in COVID-19. Profiling relied on immunoSEQ multiplex PCR, and the TCRdb table lists in-frame clones only, not all of them. Here the sample spans tens of thousands of clones, around 80% being singletons. The sequenced material came from peripheral blood. The receptors were sampled from a woman at least 80 years old with active or convalescent COVID-19. Both conserved end residues are part of each CDR3. The D gene is left open where the match is weak. Clone size is given for some rows only: seen once, a few or many times, or a class if the clone is expanded.

size | J | D | V | DNA | CDR3
few | TRBJ1-4 | . | TRBV5-1 | TGCGCCAGCAGCGGGGGGGCACATAATGAAAAACTGTTTTTT | CASSGGAHNEKLFF
. | TRBJ2-7 | . | TRBV5-1 | TGCGCCAGCAGCTTTAGCAACGAGCAGTACTTC | CASSFSNEQYF
. | TRBJ2-5 | . | TRBV25-1 | TGTGCCAGCAGTGACACTTTCCAAGAGACCCAGTACTTC | CASSDTFQETQYF
. | TRBJ1-6 | . | TRBV7-2 | TGTGCCAGCAGCTTAGGGACGGGAAATTCACCCCTCCACTTT | CASSLGTGNSPLHF
. | TRBJ1-3 | . | TRBV19 | TGTGCCAGTAGCGGACAGCCTACTGGAAACACCATATATTTT | CASSGQPTGNTIYF
. | TRBJ2-2 | . | TRBV24-1 | TGTGCCACCGCCCCCTTACACCAAAACACCGGGGAGCTGTTTTTT | CATAPLHQNTGELFF
. | TRBJ1-1 | . | TRBV4-2 | TGTGCCAGCAGCAAGGACAGACAGAACACTGAAGCTTTCTTT | CASSKDRQNTEAFF
. | TRBJ1-1 | . | TRBV6-2/TRBV6-3 | TGTGCCAGCAGCTTCTCCAGCCCCACGGGCACTGAAGCTTTCTTT | CASSFSSPTGTEAFF
. | TRBJ2-2 | TRBD1 | TRBV7-9 | TGTGCCAGCAGCCAACAGGGGTACACCGGGGAGCTGTTTTTT | CASSQQGYTGELFF
. | TRBJ2-5 | TRBD2 | TRBV30 | TGTGCCTGGAGTGTGGTAGCGGGGGGGGACGGGACCCAGTACTTC | CAWSVVAGGDGTQYF
. | TRBJ2-1 | . | TRBV6-4 | TGTGCCAGCAGTGACAAGACAGGTTCACTCTACAATGAGCAGTTCTTC | CASSDKTGSLYNEQFF
. | TRBJ2-5 | TRBD1 | TRBV28 | TGTGCCAGCAGCCAAGAGACAGGGGCTCGAGAGACCCAGTACTTC | CASSQETGARETQYF
. | TRBJ1-5 | . | TRBV7-9 | TGTGCCAGCAGCTTAATTGGCCAGCCCCAGCATTTT | CASSLIGQPQHF
once | TRBJ2-1 | TRBD2 | TRBV25-1 | TGTGCCAGCAGTGATCCTAGCGGGGGTTACAATGAGCAGTTCTTC | CASSDPSGGYNEQFF
. | TRBJ1-2 | TRBD1 | TRBV18 | TGTGCCAGCTCACTGGGACAGGGGAACGGCTACACCTTC | CASSLGQGNGYTF
. | TRBJ1-1 | . | TRBV4-1 | TGCGCCAGCAGCCAAGACACTTTGCGGACTGAAGCTTTCTTT | CASSQDTLRTEAFF
medium-sized | TRBJ1-1 | TRBD1 | TRBV28 | TGTGCCAGCAGTAGGGACAGGGTCACTGAAGCTTTCTTT | CASSRDRVTEAFF
once | TRBJ2-2 | . | TRBV11-3 | TGTGCCAGCAGCGCCCTGGGGGGGACAACCAACACCGGGGAGCTGTTTTTT | CASSALGGTTNTGELFF
. | TRBJ2-3 | TRBD2 | TRBV7-9 | TGTGCCAGCACCCAACTAGCGGGAACAGATACGCAGTATTTT | CASTQLAGTDTQYF
many | TRBJ2-7 | TRBD1 | TRBV5-5 | TGTGCCAGCAGCAGGCAGGGGGCCTACGAGCAGTACTTC | CASSRQGAYEQYF
. | TRBJ2-5 | . | TRBV7-2 | TGTGCCAGCAGCTTAGGTGTGGGGAGTGTTGAGACCCAGTACTTC | CASSLGVGSVETQYF
. | TRBJ1-6 | . | TRBV27 | TGTGCCAGCAGTTTTTGGCAGGGTAATTCACCCCTCCACTTT | CASSFWQGNSPLHF
. | TRBJ1-2 | . | TRBV5-4 | TGTGCCAGCAGCCTGACAGGTAGTGATTATGGCTACACCTTC | CASSLTGSDYGYTF
. | TRBJ2-2 | TRBD2 | TRBV5-4 | TGTGCCAGCAGCCCGACGGGGGGTGGTATGACCGGGGAGCTGTTTTTT | CASSPTGGGMTGELFF
. | TRBJ1-1 | TRBD1 | TRBV19 | TGTGCCGTCCAACAGGGGGTCATGAACACTGAAGCTTTCTTT | CAVQQGVMNTEAFF
once | TRBJ1-2 | TRBD1 | TRBV6-6 | TGTGCCAGCATTCCTACCCGGGACAGGGATTTTGGCTACACCTTC | CASIPTRDRDFGYTF